These T cell receptor beta chains were read from a single sample in a study of blood T cell repertoires in COVID-19. Profiling relied on immunoSEQ multiplex PCR, and the TCRdb table lists in-frame clones only, not all of them. The profile shows around 140,000 clones, approximately 88% of them singletons. Material: peripheral blood. The receptors here all came from a man in his fifties with acute or convalescent COVID-19. The CDR3 runs from the conserved cysteine through the conserved F or W. The order of the fields is D gene, J gene, clone size, V gene, CDR3 DNA, CDR3 protein. D genes are given only for firm matches. Where a row states a size, it is once, few, many or the class of an expanded clone; other rows omit it.

TRBD1	TRBJ2-7	.	TRBV5-1	TGCGCCAGCAGCTTGGGGGGACAGTTCTACGAGCAGTACTTC	CASSLGGQFYEQYF
.	TRBJ2-1	once	TRBV10-3	TGTGCCATCAGTGAAAGAGGAGCAAATGAGCAGTTCTTC	CAISERGANEQFF
TRBD1	TRBJ1-2	.	TRBV18	TGTGCCGGCTCCCCAGCTCCGGGACAGGGCTATGGCTACACCTTC	CAGSPAPGQGYGYTF
.	TRBJ1-2	.	TRBV7-9	TGTGCCAGCAGCGACGGTGGGGGCGTGGGCTATGGCTACACCTTC	CASSDGGGVGYGYTF
.	TRBJ2-1	.	TRBV11-3	TGTGCCAGCAGCTTCCGGACTAACTACAATGAGCAGTTCTTC	CASSFRTNYNEQFF
TRBD2	TRBJ2-1	.	TRBV2	TGTGCCAGCCCGAAGCGGGACGGCGGGAATGAGCAGTTCTTC	CASPKRDGGNEQFF
.	TRBJ2-7	.	TRBV5-1	TGCGCCAGCAGCTCCCTGACAGGCCCCCCGACCAGCGAGCAGTACTTC	CASSSLTGPPTSEQYF
.	TRBJ1-1	.	TRBV27	TGTGCCAGCAGTTCCCGACGGGGGAACACTGAAGCTTTCTTT	CASSSRRGNTEAFF
.	TRBJ1-6	.	TRBV7-2	TGTGCCAGCAGCGTATTTGGGCCCAATTCACCCCTCCACTTT	CASSVFGPNSPLHF
.	TRBJ1-2	.	TRBV5-6	TGTGCCAGCAGCTTGCAAAACTATGGCTACACCTTC	CASSLQNYGYTF
TRBD1	TRBJ1-2	.	TRBV5-5	TGTGCCAGCAGCCCCACGGGACAGCTTTATGGCTACACCTTC	CASSPTGQLYGYTF
.	TRBJ1-2	.	TRBV15	TGTGCCACCAGCAGAGCAGGGTTGGATGGCTACACCTTC	CATSRAGLDGYTF
TRBD1	TRBJ1-3	.	TRBV11-3	TGTGCCAGCAGCCCACAAGAGGAGGGGGCAAAAATCTCTGGAAACACCATATATTTT	CASSPQEEGAKISGNTIYF
TRBD2	TRBJ2-3	.	TRBV19	TGTGCCAGTAGTTCCGGACTAGTATCTACAGATACGCAGTATTTT	CASSSGLVSTDTQYF
.	TRBJ2-1	once	TRBV5-1	TGCGCCAGCAGGATGGCATTGCCCTACAATGAGCAGTTCTTC	CASRMALPYNEQFF
.	TRBJ1-5	.	TRBV6-4	TGTGCCACCCCGTTCCTACTACGACAGATTAGCAATCAGCCCCAGCATTTT	CATPFLLRQISNQPQHF
.	TRBJ1-2	.	TRBV18	TGTGCCAGCTCACCGCTTGGGGGGGCTTACTATGGCTACACCTTC	CASSPLGGAYYGYTF
.	TRBJ1-1	.	TRBV7-9	TGTGCCAGCAGCTTAGATCAGGACACTGAAGCTTTCTTT	CASSLDQDTEAFF
.	TRBJ1-5	.	TRBV4-1	TGCGCCAGCAGCCAAGATCTGGAGAGGAATCAGCCCCAGCATTTT	CASSQDLERNQPQHF
.	TRBJ1-5	.	TRBV3-1/TRBV3-2	TGTGCCAGCAGCCAAGGGATGTTGGGGGGTAATCAGCCCCAGCATTTT	CASSQGMLGGNQPQHF
TRBD1	TRBJ1-3	.	TRBV11-2	TGTGCCAGCAGTACAGGGGGCCTGGGAAACACCATATATTTT	CASSTGGLGNTIYF
TRBD1	TRBJ1-2	.	TRBV10-3	TGTGCCATCAGGCCTGGACAGGGGGCTTCCGTGTATGGCTACACCTTC	CAIRPGQGASVYGYTF
TRBD1	TRBJ2-2	.	TRBV24-1	TGTGCCACTAGTCGGGACAGGGAGGGGGCGAACACCGGGGAGCTGTTTTTT	CATSRDREGANTGELFF
TRBD1	TRBJ2-7	.	TRBV18	TGTGCCAGCTCACTACCGGGACAGTTCGTCTACGAGCAGTACTTC	CASSLPGQFVYEQYF
TRBD1	TRBJ1-3	.	TRBV5-1	TGCGCCAGCAGCTCCCAGGGGGGCCCCTCTGGAAACACCATATATTTT	CASSSQGGPSGNTIYF
TRBD1	TRBJ2-7	.	TRBV2	TGTGCCAGTGCTCCGGGACAGGGGGCCTACGAGCAGTACTTC	CASAPGQGAYEQYF
.	TRBJ1-2	.	TRBV28	TGTGCCAGCAGCCCCCCGACCCTCATAGAAAGGGGTAACTATGGCTACACCTTC	CASSPPTLIERGNYGYTF
TRBD1	TRBJ1-5	.	TRBV27	TGTGCCAGCAGTTCCCGACAGGGGACACATCAGCCCCAGCATTTT	CASSSRQGTHQPQHF
.	TRBJ1-2	.	TRBV2	TGTGCCAGCCAGGGAGGGCTTGGCTACACCTTC	CASQGGLGYTF
TRBD1	TRBJ2-7	.	TRBV5-1	TGCGCCAGCAGCTTGGGGACAGGGGAGTACGAGCAGTACTTC	CASSLGTGEYEQYF
TRBD1	TRBJ1-1	.	TRBV10-3	TGTGCCATCAGTTGGACAGGGGATACTGAAGCTTTCTTT	CAISWTGDTEAFF
TRBD2	TRBJ2-3	.	TRBV15	TGTGCCACCAGCAGACCAGTACTAGCGGGCACAGATACGCAGTATTTT	CATSRPVLAGTDTQYF
.	TRBJ1-4	.	TRBV10-1	TGCGCCAGCAGTGATCAGGGGAATAATGAAAAACTGTTTTTT	CASSDQGNNEKLFF
.	TRBJ2-3	.	TRBV28	TGTGCCAGCAGGTTGAGGGGGGATACGCAGTATTTT	CASRLRGDTQYF
.	TRBJ1-2	.	TRBV6-5	TGTGCCAGCAGTCCGCGGACAGCCTGGGATGGCTACACCTTC	CASSPRTAWDGYTF
.	TRBJ1-1	few	TRBV5-1	TGCGCCAGCACCTATGGGGGGTATTGGGATTTGGACACTGAAGCTTTCTTT	CASTYGGYWDLDTEAFF
TRBD1	TRBJ2-7	.	TRBV19	TGTGCCAGTAGCGCCGGGACAGGATTACCCTACGAGCAGTACTTC	CASSAGTGLPYEQYF
.	TRBJ2-7	.	TRBV28	TGTGCCAGCTTTAGTACCCACGAGCAGTACTTC	CASFSTHEQYF
TRBD1	TRBJ1-2	.	TRBV6-5	TGTGCCAGCAGCCCCCAACAGGGGTATGGCTACACCTTC	CASSPQQGYGYTF
TRBD2	TRBJ2-7	.	TRBV7-2	TGTGCCAGCAGTGATGGGACTAGCGGGACCTACGAGCAGTACTTC	CASSDGTSGTYEQYF
TRBD2	TRBJ2-1	.	TRBV15	TGTGCCACCAGCAGAGATTTTGCGCGGGAGGGCAATGAGCAGTTCTTC	CATSRDFAREGNEQFF
.	TRBJ2-5	.	TRBV9	TGTGCCAGCAGCGCCTCAGGGGTTCAAGAGACCCAGTACTTC	CASSASGVQETQYF
TRBD1	TRBJ1-2	.	TRBV5-1	TGCGCCAGCAGCTCGACACAGGGGAGTTCTTCCTATGGCTACACCTTC	CASSSTQGSSSYGYTF
.	TRBJ1-4	once	TRBV2	TGTGCCAGCAGTGAGGTTGGGGCGCAGAATGAAAAACTGTTTTTT	CASSEVGAQNEKLFF
.	TRBJ2-1	.	TRBV29-1	TGCAGCGTTGGGGGGGAACTCCGCTCCTACAATGAGCAGTTCTTC	CSVGGELRSYNEQFF
.	TRBJ1-1	.	TRBV28	TGTGCCAGCAGTCCGGGATATGGTGAAGCTTTCTTT	CASSPGYGEAFF
.	TRBJ1-2	.	TRBV30	TGTGCCTGGAGTAGACGGGGGGCGGAAGGCTACACCTTC	CAWSRRGAEGYTF
.	TRBJ1-2	.	TRBV7-9	TGTGCCAGCAGCTCCACACAGGGTAATGGCTACACCTTC	CASSSTQGNGYTF
.	TRBJ2-1	.	TRBV6-5	TGTGCCAGCAGCTTCGGGATCTACAATGAGCAGTTCTTC	CASSFGIYNEQFF